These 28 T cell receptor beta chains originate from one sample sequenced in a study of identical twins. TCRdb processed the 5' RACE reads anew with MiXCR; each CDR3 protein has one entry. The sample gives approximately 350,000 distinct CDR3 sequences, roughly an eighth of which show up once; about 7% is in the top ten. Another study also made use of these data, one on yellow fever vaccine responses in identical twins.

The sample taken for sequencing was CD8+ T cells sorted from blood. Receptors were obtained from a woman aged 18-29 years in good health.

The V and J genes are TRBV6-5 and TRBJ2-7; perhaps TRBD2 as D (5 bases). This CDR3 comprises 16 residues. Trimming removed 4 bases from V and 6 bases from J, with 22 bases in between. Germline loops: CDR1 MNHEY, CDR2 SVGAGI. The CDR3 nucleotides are TGTGCCAGCAGTTTGACTACAGAGCGACTTACGGCCGAGCAGTACTTC. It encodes CASSLTTERLTAEQYF.

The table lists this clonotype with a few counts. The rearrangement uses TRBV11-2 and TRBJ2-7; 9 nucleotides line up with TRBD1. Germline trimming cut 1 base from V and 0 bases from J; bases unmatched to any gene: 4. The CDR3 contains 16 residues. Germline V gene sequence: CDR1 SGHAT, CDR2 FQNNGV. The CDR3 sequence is CASSLAGQGSSYEQYF. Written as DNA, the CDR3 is TGTGCCAGCAGCTTAGCGGGACAGGGAAGCTCCTACGAGCAGTACTTC.

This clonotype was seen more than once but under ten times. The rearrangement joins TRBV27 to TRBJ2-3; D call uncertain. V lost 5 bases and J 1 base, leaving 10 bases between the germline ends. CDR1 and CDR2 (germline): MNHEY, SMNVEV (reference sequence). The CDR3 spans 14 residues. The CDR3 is CASSGMWGTDTQYF. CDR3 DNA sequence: TGTGCCAGCAGTGGGATGTGGGGCACAGATACGCAGTATTTT.

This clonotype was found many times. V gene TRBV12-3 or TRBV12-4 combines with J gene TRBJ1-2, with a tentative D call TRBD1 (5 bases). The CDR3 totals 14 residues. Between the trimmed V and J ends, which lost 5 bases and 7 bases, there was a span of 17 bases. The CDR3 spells CASSDPRGGGGYTF. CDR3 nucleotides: TGTGCCAGCAGTGACCCCCGGGGCGGTGGTGGCTACACCTTC.

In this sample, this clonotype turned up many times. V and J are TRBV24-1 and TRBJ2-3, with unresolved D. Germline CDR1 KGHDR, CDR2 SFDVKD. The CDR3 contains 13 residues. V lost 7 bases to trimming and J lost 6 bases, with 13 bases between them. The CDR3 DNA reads TGTGCCACCAGGGATGAAACCGGGGATACGCAGTATTTT. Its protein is CATRDETGDTQYF.

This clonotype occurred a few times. The CDR3 reads CASGLEVGQTTYNEQFF. Written as DNA, the CDR3 is TGTGCTAGTGGTTTGGAGGTGGGACAGACAACCTACAATGAGCAGTTCTTC. J is TRBJ2-1 and V is TRBV12-5, with 7 bases that match TRBD1. Germline V gene lookup returns CDR1 LGHNT and CDR2 FRNRAP. The CDR3 contains 17 residues. With 1 base clipped from V and 2 bases from J, the junction kept 8 bases outside the gene matches.

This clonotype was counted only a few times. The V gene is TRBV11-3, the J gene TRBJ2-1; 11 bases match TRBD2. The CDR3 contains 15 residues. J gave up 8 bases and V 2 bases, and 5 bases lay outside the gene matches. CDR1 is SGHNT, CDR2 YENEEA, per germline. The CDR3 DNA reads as TGTGCCAGCAGCTTATCTAGCGGGAGGCCCGATGAGCAGTTCTTC. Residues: CASSLSSGRPDEQFF. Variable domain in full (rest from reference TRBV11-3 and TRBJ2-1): EAGVVQSPRYKIIEKKQPVAFWCNPISGHNTLYWYLQNLGQGPELLIRYENEEAVDDSQLPKDRFSAERLKGVDSTLKIQPAELGDSAVYLCASSLSSGRPDEQFFGPGTRLTVL.

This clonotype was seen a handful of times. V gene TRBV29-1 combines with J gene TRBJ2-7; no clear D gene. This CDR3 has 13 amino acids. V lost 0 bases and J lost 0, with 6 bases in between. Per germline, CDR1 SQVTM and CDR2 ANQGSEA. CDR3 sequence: CSVEDQDSYEQYF. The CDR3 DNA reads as TGCAGCGTTGAAGATCAGGACTCCTACGAGCAGTACTTC.

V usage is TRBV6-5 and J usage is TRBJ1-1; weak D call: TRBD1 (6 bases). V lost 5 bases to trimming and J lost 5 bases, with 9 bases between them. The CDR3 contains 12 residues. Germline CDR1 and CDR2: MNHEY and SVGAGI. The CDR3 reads CASSTQGTEAFF. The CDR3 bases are TGTGCCAGCAGTACTCAGGGGACTGAAGCTTTCTTT.

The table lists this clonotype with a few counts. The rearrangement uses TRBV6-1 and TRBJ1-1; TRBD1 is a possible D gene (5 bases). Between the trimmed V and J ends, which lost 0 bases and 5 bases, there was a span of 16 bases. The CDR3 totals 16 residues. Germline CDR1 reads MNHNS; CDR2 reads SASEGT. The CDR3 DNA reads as TGTGCCAGCAGTGAAGCGTTTGAGGGGCTGGATACTGAAGCTTTCTTT. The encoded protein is CASSEAFEGLDTEAFF.

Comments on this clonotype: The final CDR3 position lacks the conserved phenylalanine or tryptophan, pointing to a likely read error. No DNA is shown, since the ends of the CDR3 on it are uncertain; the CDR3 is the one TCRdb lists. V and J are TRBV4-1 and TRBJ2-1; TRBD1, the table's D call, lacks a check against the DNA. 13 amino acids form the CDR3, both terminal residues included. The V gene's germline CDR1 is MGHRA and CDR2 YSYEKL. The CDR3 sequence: CASSQALRDPNVL.

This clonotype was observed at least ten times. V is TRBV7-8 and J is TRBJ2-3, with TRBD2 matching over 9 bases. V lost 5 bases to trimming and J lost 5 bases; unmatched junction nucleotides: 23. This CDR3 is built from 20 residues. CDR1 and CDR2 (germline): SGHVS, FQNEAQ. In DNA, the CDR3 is TGTGCCAGCAGCCCCGACTATAAAACTTTCGGCGGGGGGGCGGGAGATACGCAGTATTTT. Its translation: CASSPDYKTFGGGAGDTQYF.

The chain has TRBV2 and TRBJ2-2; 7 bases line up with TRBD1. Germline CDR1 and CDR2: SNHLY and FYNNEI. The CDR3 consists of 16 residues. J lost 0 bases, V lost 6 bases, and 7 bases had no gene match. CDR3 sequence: CASSLGDSPNTGELFF. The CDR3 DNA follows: TGTGCCAGCAGCCTAGGGGACAGCCCGAACACCGGGGAGCTGTTTTTT.

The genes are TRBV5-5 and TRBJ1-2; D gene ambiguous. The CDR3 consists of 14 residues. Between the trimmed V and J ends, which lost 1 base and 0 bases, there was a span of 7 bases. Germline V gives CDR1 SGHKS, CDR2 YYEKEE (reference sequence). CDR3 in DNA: TGTGCCAGCAGCTTGAGTAACCCTAACTATGGCTACACCTTC. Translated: CASSLSNPNYGYTF.

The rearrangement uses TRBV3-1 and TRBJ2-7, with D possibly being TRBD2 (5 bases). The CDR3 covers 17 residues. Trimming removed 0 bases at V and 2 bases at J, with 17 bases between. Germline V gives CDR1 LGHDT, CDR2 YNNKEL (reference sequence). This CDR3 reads CASSQELGSQNPYEQYF. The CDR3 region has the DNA TGTGCCAGCAGCCAAGAGTTGGGGAGCCAGAACCCCTACGAGCAGTACTTC.

CDR3 nucleotides: TGTGCCAGCAGTTACTCGAGCCTAGGGGGAGAGACCCAGTACTTC. Its protein product is CASSYSSLGGETQYF. The chain couples TRBV6-5 to TRBJ2-5, with a possible D match to TRBD1 (6 bases). The CDR3 is 15 amino acids. Germline assignment: CDR1 MNHEY and CDR2 SVGAGI. Trimming cost V 0 bases and J 4 bases, with 12 bases left between them.

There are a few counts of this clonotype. The CDR3 DNA follows: TGCAGTGCCACAAGGGGGGACTACAATGAGCAGTTCTTC. It specifies CSATRGDYNEQFF. The rearrangement links TRBV20-1 to TRBJ2-1, with D perhaps given as TRBD1 or TRBD2 (6 bases each). In germline, CDR1 is DFQATT, CDR2 SNEGSKA (reference sequence). V dropped 6 bases and J dropped 3 bases, with 12 bases sitting between them. This CDR3 spans 13 amino acids.

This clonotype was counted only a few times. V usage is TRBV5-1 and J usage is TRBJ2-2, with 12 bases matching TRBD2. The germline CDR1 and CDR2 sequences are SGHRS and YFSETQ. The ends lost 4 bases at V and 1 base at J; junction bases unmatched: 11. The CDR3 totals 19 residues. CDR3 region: CASSPTSGGLPRNTGELFF. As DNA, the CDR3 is TGCGCCAGCAGCCCGACTAGCGGGGGCCTTCCGAGGAACACCGGGGAGCTGTTTTTT.

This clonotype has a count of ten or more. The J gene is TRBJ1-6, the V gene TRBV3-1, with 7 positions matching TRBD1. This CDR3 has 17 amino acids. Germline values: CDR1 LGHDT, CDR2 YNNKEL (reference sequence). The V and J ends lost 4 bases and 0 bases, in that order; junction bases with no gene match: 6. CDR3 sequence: CASSPGDSSSYNSPLHF. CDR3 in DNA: TGTGCCAGCAGCCCAGGGGACAGTAGCTCCTATAATTCACCCCTCCACTTT.

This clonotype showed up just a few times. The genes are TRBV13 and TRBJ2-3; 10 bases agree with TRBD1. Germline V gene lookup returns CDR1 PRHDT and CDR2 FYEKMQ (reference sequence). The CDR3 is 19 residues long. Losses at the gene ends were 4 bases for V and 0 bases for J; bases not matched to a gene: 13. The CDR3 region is CASSSWTGGKGMSTDTQYF. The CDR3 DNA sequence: TGTGCCAGCAGCTCCTGGACAGGGGGAAAAGGCATGAGCACAGATACGCAGTATTTT. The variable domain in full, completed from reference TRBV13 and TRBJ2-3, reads AAGVIQSPRHLIKEKRETATLKCYPIPRHDTVYWYQQGPGQDPQFLISFYEKMQSDKGSIPDRFSAQQFSDYHSELNMSSLELGDSALYFCASSSWTGGKGMSTDTQYFGPGTRLTVL.

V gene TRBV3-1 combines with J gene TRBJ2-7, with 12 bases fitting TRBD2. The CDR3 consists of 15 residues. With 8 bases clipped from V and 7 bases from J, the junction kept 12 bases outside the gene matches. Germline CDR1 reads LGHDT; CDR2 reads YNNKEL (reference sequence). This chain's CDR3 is CASGTSGGLVREQYV. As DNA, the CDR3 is TGTGCCAGCGGAACTAGCGGGGGGCTCGTCAGAGAGCAGTACGTC.

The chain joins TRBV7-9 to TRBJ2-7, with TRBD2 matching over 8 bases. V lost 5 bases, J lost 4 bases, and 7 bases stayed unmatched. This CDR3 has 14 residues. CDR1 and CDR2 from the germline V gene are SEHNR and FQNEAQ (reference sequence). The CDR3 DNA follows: TGTGCCAGCAGCCCAGCGGGAGTCTCGTACGAGCAGTACTTC. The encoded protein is CASSPAGVSYEQYF.

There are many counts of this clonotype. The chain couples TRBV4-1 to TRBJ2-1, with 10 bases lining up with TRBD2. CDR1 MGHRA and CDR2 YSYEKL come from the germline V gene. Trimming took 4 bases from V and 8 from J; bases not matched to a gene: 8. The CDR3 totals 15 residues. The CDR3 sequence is CASSRGLAATDEQFF. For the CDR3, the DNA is TGCGCCAGCAGCCGTGGACTAGCGGCTACCGATGAGCAGTTCTTC.

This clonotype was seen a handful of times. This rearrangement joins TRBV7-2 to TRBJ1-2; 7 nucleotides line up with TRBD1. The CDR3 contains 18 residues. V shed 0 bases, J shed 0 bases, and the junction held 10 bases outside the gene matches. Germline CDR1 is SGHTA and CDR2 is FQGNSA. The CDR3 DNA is TGTGCCAGCAGCTTAGCTTGGCAGGGGGGTATGACTAACTATGGCTACACCTTC. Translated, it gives CASSLAWQGGMTNYGYTF. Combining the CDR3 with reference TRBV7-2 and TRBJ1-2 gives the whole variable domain GAGVSQSPSNKVTEKGKDVELRCDPISGHTALYWYRQSLGQGLEFLIYFQGNSAPDKSGLPSDRFSAERTGGSVSTLTIQRTQQEDSAVYLCASSLAWQGGMTNYGYTFGSGTRLTVV.

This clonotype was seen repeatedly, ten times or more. The CDR3 sequence is CASSVRGWAGRTNTEAFF. The CDR3 DNA reads as TGCGCCAGCAGCGTACGGGGCTGGGCCGGACGCACAAACACTGAAGCTTTCTTT. This chain joins TRBV5-1 and TRBJ1-1; TRBD1 might be the D (5 bases). Trimming stripped 4 bases from V and 2 bases from J, with 24 bases between. This CDR3 is built from 18 residues. Per germline, CDR1 SGHRS and CDR2 YFSETQ.

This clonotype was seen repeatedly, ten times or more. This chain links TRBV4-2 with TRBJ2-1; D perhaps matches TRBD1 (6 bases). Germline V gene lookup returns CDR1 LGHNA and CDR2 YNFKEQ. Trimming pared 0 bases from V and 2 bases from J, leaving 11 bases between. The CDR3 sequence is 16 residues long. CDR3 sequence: CASSQDGQTTYNEQFF. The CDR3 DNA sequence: TGTGCCAGCAGCCAAGATGGACAGACCACCTACAATGAGCAGTTCTTC.

This CDR3 is CASSYSGTGYEQYV. Written as DNA, the CDR3 is TGTGCCAGCAGTTACTCCGGAACCGGCTACGAGCAGTACGTC. The chain uses TRBV6-2 or TRBV6-3 and TRBJ2-7, with D unresolved. CDR3 length: 14 amino acids. Germline assignment: CDR1 MNHEY and CDR2 SVGEGT. V lost 0 bases to trimming and J lost 3 bases, with 9 bases between them.

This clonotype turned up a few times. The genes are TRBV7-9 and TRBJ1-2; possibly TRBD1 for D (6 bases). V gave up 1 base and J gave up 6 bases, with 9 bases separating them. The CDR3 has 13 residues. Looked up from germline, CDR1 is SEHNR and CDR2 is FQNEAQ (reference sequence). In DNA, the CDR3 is TGTGCCAGCAGCTTAGGGACAGTTCATGGCTACACCTTC. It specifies CASSLGTVHGYTF.